The 12 T cell receptor beta chains below all came from one sample that was sequenced in a study of blood T cell repertoires in COVID-19. Here immunoSEQ multiplex PCR was the method, and the copy in TCRdb shows in-frame clones only, minus some. The sample contains some 90,000 clones, nearly 90% of which appear only once. Sequencing was done on a sample of peripheral blood. These receptor sequences come from a man over 45 with acute or convalescent COVID-19.

This chain connects TRBV6-4 to TRBJ2-2; tentatively, D is TRBD2 (6 bases). The V end lost 6 bases, the J end lost 6 bases, and 11 bases lay between the germline ends. The length of the CDR3 is 13 residues. The germline V gene has CDR1 MRHNA and CDR2 SNTAGT. CDR3 DNA: TGTGCCAGCAGGCCGACGGGGGCCGGGGAGCTGTTTTTT. This translates into CASRPTGAGELFF.

The chain employs TRBV6-5 and TRBJ1-2; D gene ambiguous. V dropped 4 bases and J dropped 5 bases, with 17 bases sitting between them. The germline CDR1 and CDR2 sequences are MNHEY and SVGAGI. There are 15 residues in the CDR3. DNA of the CDR3: TGTGCCAGCAGTTCCTCTTCGCAGTGGAGGTATGGCTACACCTTC. Translated: CASSSSSQWRYGYTF.

The chain couples TRBV3-1 (or the pseudogene TRBV3-2) to TRBJ2-1; 9 bases match TRBD1. Germline V gene lookup returns CDR1 LGHDT and CDR2 YNNKEL (reference sequence). Losses at the gene ends were 5 bases for V and 7 bases for J; bases not matched to a gene: 18. There are 18 residues in the CDR3. The CDR3 spells CASSYHRGDRGKGNEQFF. Written as DNA, the CDR3 is TGTGCCAGCAGCTATCACCGAGGAGACAGGGGGAAGGGTAATGAGCAGTTCTTC.

The chain couples TRBV5-1 to TRBJ1-1, with D perhaps TRBD1 (6 bases). Trimming removed 4 bases at V and 6 bases at J, with 19 bases between. There are 15 residues in the CDR3. Germline lookup yields CDR1 SGHRS and CDR2 YFSETQ. CDR3 bases: TGCGCCAGCAGCGTTCCTACAGGGACCGCGCCTGAAGCTTTCTTT. Its translation: CASSVPTGTAPEAFF.

This clone has a handful of counts. This chain connects TRBV2 to TRBJ1-4; TRBD1 aligns across 9 bases. V gave up 2 bases and J gave up 8 bases; unmatched junction bases: 6. This CDR3 spans 15 amino acids. CDR1 and CDR2 (germline): SNHLY, FYNNEI. This CDR3 is CASSERGQGGEKLFF. The DNA for the CDR3 is TGTGCCAGCAGTGAAAGGGGACAGGGAGGAGAAAAACTGTTTTTT.

The V gene is TRBV5-1, the J gene TRBJ1-1, with unresolved D. Germline V gives CDR1 SGHRS, CDR2 YFSETQ. The germline V and J ends were trimmed by 3 bases and 1 base, with 10 bases remaining between them. This CDR3 spans 14 amino acids. The CDR3: CASSSLGGNTEAFF. DNA for the CDR3: TGCGCCAGCAGCTCTCTTGGAGGGAACACTGAAGCTTTCTTT.

The chain employs TRBV7-6 and TRBJ1-3; a weak D match, TRBD1 (5 bases). This CDR3 has 17 amino acids. The germline V gene has CDR1 SGHVS and CDR2 FNYEAQ. Trimming cost V 5 bases and J 1 base, with 18 bases left between them. The DNA of the CDR3 is TGTGCCAGCAGCCTCTCATCGAAAGGGGCGTCTGGAAACACCATATATTTT. This gives the protein CASSLSSKGASGNTIYF.

The genes are TRBV5-1 and TRBJ2-7; 7 bases are shared with TRBD1. This CDR3 is built from 15 residues. Germline values: CDR1 SGHRS, CDR2 YFSETQ. V trimming: 0 bases; J trimming: 7 bases; junction bases outside the gene matches: 10. The CDR3 reads CASSLGGRGFGEQYF. CDR3 nucleotide sequence: TGCGCCAGCAGCTTGGGAGGCAGGGGGTTCGGAGAGCAGTACTTC.

The genes are TRBV27 and TRBJ2-3; a weak D match, TRBD1 (5 bases). V gave up 4 bases and J gave up 1 base, with 12 bases separating them. The germline gives CDR1 MNHEY, CDR2 SMNVEV (reference sequence). This CDR3 is 15 amino acids long. As DNA, the CDR3 is TGTGCCAGCAGTTCGGAGTCCAGGGGCACAGATACGCAGTATTTT. Its protein is CASSSESRGTDTQYF.

J is TRBJ1-4 and V is TRBV9; TRBD1 matches 7 bases. The CDR3 contains 15 residues. The V and J ends lost 0 bases and 4 bases, in that order; junction bases with no gene match: 3. Germline assignment: CDR1 SGDLS and CDR2 YYNGEE. CDR3 nucleotide sequence: TGTGCCAGCAGCGTAGCGGGACAGCTTAATGAAAAACTGTTTTTT. Its translation is CASSVAGQLNEKLFF. The full variable domain, completed using reference TRBV9 and TRBJ1-4, is DSGVTQTPKHLITATGQRVTLRCSPRSGDLSVYWYQQSLDQGLQFLIQYYNGEERAKGNILERFSAQQFPDLHSELNLSSLELGDSALYFCASSVAGQLNEKLFFGSGTQLSVL.

The rearrangement joins TRBV6-6 to TRBJ1-2; D is possibly TRBD1 (6 bases). The germline V and J ends were trimmed by 6 bases and 4 bases, with 15 bases remaining between them. The CDR3 is made up of 14 amino acids. CDR1 MNHNY and CDR2 SVGAGI come from the germline V gene (reference sequence). Here the CDR3 DNA reads TGTGCCAGCAGCGGGGGGCCGCTCGGCTATGGCTACACCTTC. Translating it yields CASSGGPLGYGYTF.

The chain employs TRBV30 and TRBJ2-2; TRBD1 matches at 9 bases. The germline V gene has CDR1 GTSNPN and CDR2 SVGIG (reference sequence). J lost 4 bases, V lost 5 bases, and 2 bases had no gene match. The CDR3 spans 13 residues. CDR3 amino acids: CAWGTGITGELFF. The CDR3 nucleotides are TGTGCCTGGGGGACAGGGATCACCGGGGAGCTGTTTTTT.